This T cell receptor (beta chain) was observed in a study of cytomegalovirus exposure and HLA in healthy donors (TCRdb year 2017). Context from the whole study: The 700 or so repertoires of the first cohort and the 95 to 150 validation repertoires were produced on the same platform, according to a later analysis. Along with the roughly 670-subject first cohort, a separate validation cohort of more than 90 different subjects was used. High-throughput TCR immunosequencing, statistical association of individual TCRs with disease status, and machine learning were combined to predict cytomegalovirus infection status. The study aimed to test whether signatures of past pathogen exposure could be identified by cataloging public T cell receptors.

Based on the germline V gene, the CDR1 and CDR2 sequences are MNHNS and SASEGT. Including the terminal cysteine and phenylalanine, the CDR3 comprises 13 residues. The retained sequence is limited to the CDR3, 39 bases, with the frame set at the first base. V is reduced by 1 base and J by 10 bases, leaving a spacing of 8 bases between them. Separate from the approximately 670-subject first cohort, the validation cohort of 90 to 150 subjects was the group to which the donors belonged. A word on this clone: The target of this receptor is not known. The input lacks base qualities; no much larger clone sits a single base away.

Libraries were prepared through the immunoSEQ multiplex PCR assay. In the paper's pipeline: A statistical classification framework was built for diagnosing cytomegalovirus status from the catalog of TCR beta chain sequences. The immuneACCESS repertoire file appears here via TCRdb, limited to in-frame rearrangements. These files lack a portion of the clones; in checked studies, under half of the deficit traces to unresolved V genes, and the cause of the others is not known. V, J and clone size are taken as reported in that table, and D and trimming were inferred from the DNA itself. Within this sample are 90,000 to 150,000 clones, with approximately 87% of them counted one time only. Under 6.5% of the sample goes to the ten largest clones. General study outcomes and caveats: The classifier was reported to diagnose cytomegalovirus status with high specificity and sensitivity in both the original and validation cohorts. A few of the identified cytomegalovirus-associated TCR beta chains were confirmed in vitro to be specific for cytomegalovirus antigens. The study listed 150 to 200 TCR beta chains as associated with cytomegalovirus. The authors suggested that the approach could potentially be extended to other disease states and immunological phenotypes. Of the cluster scores, approximately 94% were above 0 in a later analysis, which found that TCRs clustered in the first cohort also tended to co-occur in the approximately 130 validation repertoires. Across donors, most TCR sequences were observed very rarely, whereas some public TCRs were present in many individuals. A later analysis had no HLA typing for the validation cohort, so co-occurrence there was scored across all 120 repertoires.

Material for sequencing was PBMCs. The sequence derives from a young woman in good health and CMV-seropositive. The chain employs TRBV6-1 and TRBJ1-6; matching of 6 bases hints at TRBD1 as the D gene. The bases read TGTGCCAGCAGTGAAGATCAGGGGTCACCCCTCCACTTT. It translates as CASSEDQGSPLHF.